Here is one T cell receptor (beta chain) with its context. The table came from immunoSEQ multiplex PCR; TCRdb's copy has only in-frame clones and leaves some out. The sample has about 190,000 clones; roughly 86% are singletons. In germline, CDR1 is MNHEY, CDR2 SVGAGI. The V gene lost 7 bases and the J gene lost 2 bases, with 13 bases spanning the gap. The CDR3 sequence is 14 residues long. This entry belongs to a study of blood T cell repertoires in COVID-19. Study overall: Acute-phase and convalescent COVID-19 samples originated in the United States, Italy and Spain. The cDNA or gDNA used as material had been derived from T cells, B-cell-depleted T cells, or PBMCs.

The TCR was taken from a woman aged 70 to 79 with active or convalescent COVID-19. The sequenced sample was peripheral blood. This chain connects TRBV6-5 to TRBJ2-3; D is possibly TRBD1 (6 bases). CDR3 region: CASNLQGHTDTQYF. The CDR3 nucleotides are TGTGCCAGCAATTTACAGGGACACACAGATACGCAGTATTTT.